These T cell receptor beta chains were read from a single sample in a study of control samples from healthy donors and cancer patients. The method was immunoSEQ multiplex PCR; TCRdb's version includes in-frame clones alone and lacks a portion of them. The sample shows 150,000 to 200,000 clones, roughly 88% of them seen only once. The sequencing input was blood. All receptors come from a young man in good health. Both conserved end residues are part of each CDR3. The D gene is left open where the match is weak. Not every row has a clone size; where given, it reads once, few, many or a size class.

d_call: -; j_call: TRBJ2-1; v_call: TRBV7-9; clone_size: -; cdr3_nt: TGTGCCAGCAGCCCCCCCGGAGCGGATGAGCAGTTCTTC; cdr3_aa: CASSPPGADEQFF
d_call: -; j_call: TRBJ1-1; v_call: TRBV7-3; clone_size: once; cdr3_nt: TGTGCCAGCAGCTTAGGGGGTAGCACTGAAGCTTTCTTT; cdr3_aa: CASSLGGSTEAFF
d_call: -; j_call: TRBJ2-5; v_call: TRBV30; clone_size: -; cdr3_nt: TGTGCCTGGAGTGGGAGGGATCAAGAGACCCAGTACTTC; cdr3_aa: CAWSGRDQETQYF
d_call: -; j_call: TRBJ2-7; v_call: TRBV5-6; clone_size: -; cdr3_nt: TGTGCCAGCAGCTTGGGGGACGGGTCGTGGAACGAGCAGTACTTC; cdr3_aa: CASSLGDGSWNEQYF
d_call: -; j_call: TRBJ1-4; v_call: TRBV11-1; clone_size: -; cdr3_nt: TGTGCCAGCAGCCTAGCGGGAAAAGGAGATGAAAAACTGTTTTTT; cdr3_aa: CASSLAGKGDEKLFF
d_call: -; j_call: TRBJ1-4; v_call: TRBV7-9; clone_size: -; cdr3_nt: TGTGCCACCAAACCGGGGCCGGGGATATCTAATGAAAAACTGTTTTTT; cdr3_aa: CATKPGPGISNEKLFF
d_call: -; j_call: TRBJ1-2; v_call: TRBV24-1; clone_size: -; cdr3_nt: TGTGCCACCAGCCGGTCCATCGGCTACACCTTC; cdr3_aa: CATSRSIGYTF
d_call: -; j_call: TRBJ1-3; v_call: TRBV3-1/TRBV3-2; clone_size: -; cdr3_nt: TGTGCCAGCAGCTCCACCAGGAAGGGGGAAGACACCATATATTTT; cdr3_aa: CASSSTRKGEDTIYF
d_call: -; j_call: TRBJ1-1; v_call: TRBV5-1; clone_size: -; cdr3_nt: TGCGCCAGCAGCTTGTCTGGGTTGAGCACTGAAGCTTTCTTT; cdr3_aa: CASSLSGLSTEAFF
d_call: -; j_call: TRBJ1-3; v_call: TRBV9; clone_size: -; cdr3_nt: TGTGCCAGCAGCGTAGGACCTGGAAACACCATATATTTT; cdr3_aa: CASSVGPGNTIYF
d_call: TRBD2; j_call: TRBJ2-1; v_call: TRBV28; clone_size: once; cdr3_nt: TGTGCCAGCAGTTTACGGGGGACTAGCGGGGTCGATGAGCAGTTCTTC; cdr3_aa: CASSLRGTSGVDEQFF
d_call: -; j_call: TRBJ2-7; v_call: TRBV19; clone_size: -; cdr3_nt: TGTGCCAGTAGTAAGGAGAGACAGTCCTCCTACGAGCAGTACTTC; cdr3_aa: CASSKERQSSYEQYF
d_call: -; j_call: TRBJ1-4; v_call: TRBV11-2; clone_size: -; cdr3_nt: TGTGCCAGCAGCTTCCTTGAGGAGACGGAAAAACTGTTTTTT; cdr3_aa: CASSFLEETEKLFF
d_call: TRBD1; j_call: TRBJ1-2; v_call: TRBV6-1; clone_size: -; cdr3_nt: TGTGCCAGCAGTGGGCAGGGGGCGCTTCCCCCCAACTATGGCTACACCTTC; cdr3_aa: CASSGQGALPPNYGYTF
d_call: -; j_call: TRBJ1-1; v_call: TRBV6-5; clone_size: once; cdr3_nt: TGTGCCAGCAGCGGTCTCATGAACACTGAAGCTTTCTTT; cdr3_aa: CASSGLMNTEAFF
d_call: TRBD1; j_call: TRBJ2-3; v_call: TRBV6-5; clone_size: -; cdr3_nt: TGTGCCAGCAGTCCAACAGGGGCGAATACGCAGTATTTT; cdr3_aa: CASSPTGANTQYF
d_call: TRBD2; j_call: TRBJ2-1; v_call: TRBV9; clone_size: -; cdr3_nt: TGTGCCAGCAGCGTAGTGGCGGGGGGTTACAATGAGCAGTTCTTC; cdr3_aa: CASSVVAGGYNEQFF
d_call: -; j_call: TRBJ2-1; v_call: TRBV9; clone_size: -; cdr3_nt: TGTGCCAGCAGTGAGACTGACAATGAGCAGTTCTTC; cdr3_aa: CASSETDNEQFF
d_call: -; j_call: TRBJ1-5; v_call: TRBV2; clone_size: -; cdr3_nt: TGTGCCAGCACCGACAGTAAGGGAGTATATCAGCCCCAGCATTTT; cdr3_aa: CASTDSKGVYQPQHF
d_call: -; j_call: TRBJ2-3; v_call: TRBV5-1; clone_size: -; cdr3_nt: TGCGCCAGCAGCTTAGATCCGAGGGGCACAGATACGCAGTATTTT; cdr3_aa: CASSLDPRGTDTQYF
d_call: TRBD1; j_call: TRBJ2-7; v_call: TRBV2; clone_size: -; cdr3_nt: TGTGCCAGCAAGTTTGGTAACAGGGGGTACGAGCAGTACTTC; cdr3_aa: CASKFGNRGYEQYF
d_call: TRBD2; j_call: TRBJ2-1; v_call: TRBV3-1/TRBV3-2; clone_size: -; cdr3_nt: TGTGCCAGCAGACCCCACGGTGGAGCGGGGGGGTCCAATGAGCAGTTCTTC; cdr3_aa: CASRPHGGAGGSNEQFF
d_call: -; j_call: TRBJ2-7; v_call: TRBV13; clone_size: once; cdr3_nt: TGTGCCAGCAGCTTAGGGACAGACTCCTACGAGCAGTACTTC; cdr3_aa: CASSLGTDSYEQYF
d_call: -; j_call: TRBJ2-3; v_call: TRBV2; clone_size: -; cdr3_nt: TGTGCCAGCAGTGAACGAGGCAAATACACAGATACGCAGTATTTT; cdr3_aa: CASSERGKYTDTQYF
d_call: TRBD1; j_call: TRBJ1-6; v_call: TRBV9; clone_size: -; cdr3_nt: TGTGCCAGCAGCGGTGAACAGGGGGCGAGGTCACCCCTCCACTTT; cdr3_aa: CASSGEQGARSPLHF
d_call: -; j_call: TRBJ2-1; v_call: TRBV7-3; clone_size: -; cdr3_nt: TGTGCCAGCAGCCCCTTGGGGGGCGATGAGCAGTTCTTC; cdr3_aa: CASSPLGGDEQFF
d_call: -; j_call: TRBJ1-6; v_call: TRBV6-2/TRBV6-3; clone_size: -; cdr3_nt: TGTGCCAGCAGTTACGGCAGATTGGGGAATTCACCCCTCCACTTT; cdr3_aa: CASSYGRLGNSPLHF
d_call: -; j_call: TRBJ1-6; v_call: TRBV28; clone_size: -; cdr3_nt: TGTGCCAGCAGTACCGGGACACTAAATTCACCCCTCCACTTT; cdr3_aa: CASSTGTLNSPLHF